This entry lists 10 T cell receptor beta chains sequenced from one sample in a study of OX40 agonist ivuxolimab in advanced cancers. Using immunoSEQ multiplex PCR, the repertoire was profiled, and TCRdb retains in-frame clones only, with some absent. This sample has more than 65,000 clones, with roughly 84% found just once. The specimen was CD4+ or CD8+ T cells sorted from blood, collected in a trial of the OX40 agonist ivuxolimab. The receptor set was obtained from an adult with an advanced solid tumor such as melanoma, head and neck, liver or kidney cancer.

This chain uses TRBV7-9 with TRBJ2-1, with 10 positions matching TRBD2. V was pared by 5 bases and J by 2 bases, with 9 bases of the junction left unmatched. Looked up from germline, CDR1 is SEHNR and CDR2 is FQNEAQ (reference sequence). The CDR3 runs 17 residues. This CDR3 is CASSLSLAGGPYNEQFF. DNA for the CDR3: TGTGCCAGCAGCCTTAGCTTAGCGGGAGGCCCCTACAATGAGCAGTTCTTC. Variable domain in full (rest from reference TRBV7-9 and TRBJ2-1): DTGVSQNPRHKITKRGQNVTFRCDPISEHNRLYWYRQTLGQGPEFLTYFQNEAQLEKSRLLSDRFSAERPKGSFSTLEIQRTEQGDSAMYLCASSLSLAGGPYNEQFFGPGTRLTVL.

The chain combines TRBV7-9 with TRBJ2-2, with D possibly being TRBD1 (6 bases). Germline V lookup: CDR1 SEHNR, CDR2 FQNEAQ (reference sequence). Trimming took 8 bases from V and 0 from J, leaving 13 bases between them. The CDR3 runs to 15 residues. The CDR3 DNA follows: TGTGCCAGCGGCCGCAGGGGCTCGAACACCGGGGAGCTGTTTTTT. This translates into CASGRRGSNTGELFF.

The CDR3 is CASSPEIGGTSTDTQYF. Written as DNA, the CDR3 is TGTGCCAGCTCACCAGAAATAGGCGGAACCAGCACAGATACGCAGTATTTT. The chain recombines TRBV18 with TRBJ2-3; no definite D call. This CDR3 region has 17 residues. Germline V gives CDR1 KGHSH, CDR2 LQKENI. Trimming stripped 2 bases from V and 0 bases from J, with 15 bases between.

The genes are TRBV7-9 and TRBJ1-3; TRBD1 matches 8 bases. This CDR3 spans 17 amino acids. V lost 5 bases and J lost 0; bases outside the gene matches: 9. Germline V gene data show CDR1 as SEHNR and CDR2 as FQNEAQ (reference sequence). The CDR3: CASSRRDRSFSGNTIYF. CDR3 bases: TGTGCCAGCAGCCGCCGGGACAGGTCCTTCTCTGGAAACACCATATATTTT.

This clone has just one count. CDR3 residues: CASSLGAAGNTIYF. CDR3 DNA: TGTGCCAGCAGCTTAGGTGCAGCTGGAAACACCATATATTTT. The V and J genes are TRBV7-6 and TRBJ1-3; no reliable D call. From germline, CDR1 is SGHVS and CDR2 FNYEAQ. This CDR3 spans 14 amino acids. Trimming shortened V by 1 base and J by 2 bases, and 6 bases separated the two germline ends.

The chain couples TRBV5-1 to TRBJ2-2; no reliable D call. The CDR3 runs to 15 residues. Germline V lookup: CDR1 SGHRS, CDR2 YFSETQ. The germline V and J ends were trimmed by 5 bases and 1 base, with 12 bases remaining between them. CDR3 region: CASSPNSRNTGELFF. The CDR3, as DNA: TGCGCCAGCAGTCCCAATTCTAGGAACACCGGGGAGCTGTTTTTT.

The CDR3 sequence is CASSFDGINEKLFF. The CDR3 DNA reads as TGTGCCAGCAGCTTTGACGGGATTAATGAAAAACTGTTTTTT. The J gene is TRBJ1-4, the V gene TRBV12-1. TRBV12-1 is an annotated pseudogene. The CDR3 spans 14 residues.

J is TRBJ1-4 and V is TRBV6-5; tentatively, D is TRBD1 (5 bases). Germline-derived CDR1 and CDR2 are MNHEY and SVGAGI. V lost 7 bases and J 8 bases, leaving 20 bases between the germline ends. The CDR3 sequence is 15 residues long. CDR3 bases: TGTGCCAGCACCCCTGGGCCAGGGAATCAGGAAAAACTGTTTTTT. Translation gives CASTPGPGNQEKLFF.

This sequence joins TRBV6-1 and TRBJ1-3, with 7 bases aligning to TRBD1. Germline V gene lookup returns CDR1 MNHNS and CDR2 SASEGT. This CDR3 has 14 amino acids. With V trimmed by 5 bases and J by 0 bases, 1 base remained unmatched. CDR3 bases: TGTGCCAGCAGTTGGACAGGCTCTGGAAACACCATATATTTT. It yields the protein CASSWTGSGNTIYF.

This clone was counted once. CDR3 nucleotide sequence: TGTGCCAGCAGTCCTACAGGAACAACTAATGAAAAACTGTTTTTT. It is translated as CASSPTGTTNEKLFF. The chain is built from TRBV27 and TRBJ1-4, with D possibly matching TRBD1 (5 bases). The ends were cut back, 5 bases at V and 0 bases at J, with 10 bases in the middle. CDR3 length equals 15 residues. Per germline, CDR1 MNHEY and CDR2 SMNVEV (reference sequence). Looking up the rest from reference TRBV27 and TRBJ1-4 gives the full variable domain: EAQVTQNPRYLITVTGKKLTVTCSQNMNHEYMSWYRQDPGLGLRQIYYSMNVEVTDKGDVPEGYKVSRKEKRNFPLILESPSPNQTSLYFCASSPTGTTNEKLFFGSGTQLSVL.